This TCR beta chain came from a study of esophageal squamous cell carcinoma under preoperative chemotherapy. Study results and caveats: Paclitaxel-nedaplatin therapy caused immediate, substantial clonotype frequency changes.

Comments on this clonotype: The antigen is not known. This may stem from a read error, because a much larger clone lies one nucleotide away.

Indicated time point: before preoperative PTX-NDP chemotherapy. TCRdb reprocessed the PCR reads via MiXCR and lists one record per CDR3 protein. The table records about 30,000 distinct CDR3 sequences, roughly half of them present only once. The TCR originated in a human donor with esophageal squamous cell carcinoma. The donor label of this sample is uncertain. The specimen was taken from a patient given preoperative chemotherapy.

The CDR3 nucleotides are TGTGCCAGCAGTCCCGGGACTAGCAATGAGCAGTACTTC. It yields the protein CASSPGTSNEQYF. The chain combines TRBV6-4 with TRBJ2-1, with TRBD2 matching over 9 bases. The J call may be faulty, since TRBJ2-7 better matches the DNA end. Germline loops: CDR1 MRHNA, CDR2 SNTAGT. This CDR3 is built from 13 residues.